The rows below give T cell receptor beta chains drawn from one sample of a study of OX40 agonist ivuxolimab in advanced cancers. The method was immunoSEQ multiplex PCR; TCRdb's version includes in-frame clones alone and lacks a portion of them. The table shows tens of thousands of clones, with around nine tenths occurring only once. Sequencing used CD4+ or CD8+ T cells sorted from blood, obtained in a trial of the OX40 agonist ivuxolimab. The receptors stem from an adult with an advanced solid tumor such as melanoma, head and neck, liver or kidney cancer. Each CDR3 is given with its conserved first and last residue. The D gene is left open where the match is weak. The size of a clone is reported for some rows only, either as once, few or many, or as a class for expanded clones.

j_call d_call v_call clone_size cdr3_length cdr3_aa
TRBJ2-5 . TRBV9 . 15 CASSVGSGETETQYF
TRBJ2-7 . TRBV5-1 . 15 CASSLAGGLSYEQYF
TRBJ2-3 . TRBV19 . 12 CASSIWEDTQYF
TRBJ2-2 . TRBV28 . 16 CASSFERAGATGELFF
TRBJ2-2 . TRBV5-1 . 14 CASSFVGHTGELFF
TRBJ1-1 . TRBV19 . 14 CASAPDRWDTEAFF
TRBJ2-2 TRBD2 TRBV9 . 16 CASSATPSGDVGELFF
TRBJ1-5 . TRBV14 . 13 CASSPPGRQPQHF
TRBJ1-3 . TRBV2 . 18 CASSSIAAGALGGNTIYF
TRBJ1-6 . TRBV4-3 . 17 CASSLDVGASLNSPLHF
TRBJ2-7 . TRBV6-5 . 16 CASSYIGEAVTYEQYF
TRBJ2-2 . TRBV9 . 16 CASSVGGRGNTGELFF
TRBJ1-6 . TRBV5-1 . 15 CASSLAGFADSPLHF
TRBJ2-3 . TRBV7-8 . 16 CASSLVPTPRADTQYF
TRBJ1-2 . TRBV6-4 . 14 CASSARHGEDGYTF
TRBJ1-5 . TRBV7-2 . 13 CASSLAEDQPQHF
TRBJ1-3 . TRBV23-1 . 16 CASSQSTGGAGNTIYF
TRBJ2-1 . TRBV6-5 . 12 CASSTTYNEQFF
TRBJ1-2 TRBD1 TRBV5-4 . 16 CASSMGPGQGNYGYTF
. . TRBV5-1 . 16 CASSLEVGALSYEQYF
TRBJ2-1 . TRBV7-9 . 14 CASSPASSYNEQFF
TRBJ2-2 TRBD1 TRBV7-7 . 15 CASRQTGGSGGELFF
TRBJ2-3 . TRBV27 . 13 CASSLGASDTQYF
TRBJ2-1 TRBD2 TRBV19 . 15 CASTPSAGGYNEQFF
TRBJ1-3 . TRBV28 . 14 CASARPQSGNTIYF
TRBJ2-7 TRBD2 TRBV6-5 . 13 CASTPSGTDEQYF
TRBJ1-6 . TRBV6-1 . 13 CAISGQSNSPLHF
TRBJ1-4 . TRBV5-6 . 14 CASSWGAANEKLFF
TRBJ2-3 . TRBV5-5 . 16 CASSPPSSFSTDTQYF
TRBJ2-4 TRBD1 TRBV19 . 15 CASSIGGTAKNIQYF
TRBJ2-7 TRBD2 TRBV6-1 . 17 CASSEEGGRALGYEQYF
TRBJ1-2 . TRBV6-5 . 15 CASSYSGSIYYGYTF
TRBJ1-1 . TRBV6-1 . 13 CASSVTRVAEAFF
TRBJ2-7 TRBD2 TRBV6-5 . 14 CASRASGAPYEQYF
TRBJ2-5 . TRBV5-4 . 13 CASSRSRGETQYF
TRBJ2-7 . TRBV19 . 16 CASSFPSGPRPGEQYF
TRBJ2-7 . TRBV2 . 13 CASTSPVAPARYF
TRBJ1-1 . TRBV18 . 14 CASSHADSNTEAFF
TRBJ2-7 . TRBV19 . 13 CASSIGAGYEQYF
TRBJ1-6 . TRBV6-5 . 14 CASTRDIYNSPLHF
TRBJ1-1 . TRBV7-2 . 16 CASSRNGGRWNTEAFF
TRBJ2-7 TRBD2 TRBV12-5 . 15 CASGSPSGSIYEQYF
TRBJ1-6 . TRBV5-1 few 9 CASSLSLHF
TRBJ2-1 . TRBV11-3 . 14 CASSLEDFYNEQFF
TRBJ2-5 TRBD2 TRBV18 . 16 CASSPLSGSSGETQYF
TRBJ1-4 . TRBV12-2 . 14 CASRLGSPGEKLFF
TRBJ2-7 . TRBV7-9 . 14 CASSSRGADYEQYF
TRBJ2-1 TRBD1 TRBV6-1 . 15 CASSEGGQGYNEQFF
TRBJ1-1 . TRBV18 . 15 CASSPGPVLNTEAFF
TRBJ2-1 . TRBV10-3 . 17 CAISEGSSAVLYNEQFF
TRBJ2-2 TRBD2 TRBV7-8 . 17 CASSLALTSGGSGELFF
TRBJ1-1 TRBD1 TRBV11-2 . 13 CASRQGTVTEAFF
TRBJ1-1 . TRBV6-5 . 14 CASSYSRLNTEAFF
TRBJ2-7 . TRBV6-5 . 12 CASRNWAGEQYF
TRBJ1-5 TRBD1 TRBV4-1 . 15 CASSQAGTVNQPQHF
TRBJ1-6 TRBD1 TRBV7-9 few 15 CASSPGTGPNSPLHF
TRBJ2-5 . TRBV7-2 . 14 CASSLAGSQETQYF